This T cell receptor beta chain is drawn from a study of beta chain features in type 1 diabetes. Study-wide results and caveats: Shortening that was moderate but significant affected the TCRB CDR3s of Type 1 diabetes patients in all four CD4+ subsets.

Note on this clone: The target antigen is unknown.

V was trimmed by 2 bases and J by 6 bases, leaving 14 bases between them. Per the germline V gene, CDR1 is SGHTA and CDR2 is FQGNSA. The CDR3 totals 14 residues. Isolated RNA was reverse transcribed in full, so expressed TCRB transcripts were sequenced. Profiling relied on immunoSEQ multiplex PCR, and the TCRdb table lists in-frame clones only, not all of them. The sample yields around 40,000 clones, around 63% seen once. This rearrangement joins TRBV7-2 to TRBJ2-7; D might be TRBD2 (6 bases). The clonotype was recovered from a man in his thirties or forties with type 1 diabetes. Some clones in this sample may be carry-over from other donors' samples. The material sequenced was Tregs from blood. The CDR3 coding sequence is TGTGCCAGCAGCTTAACACTAGCAACCACCGAGCAGTACTTC. This sequence encodes CASSLTLATTEQYF.